The TCR beta chain under discussion was sequenced for a study of T cells expressing NK-cell markers. CDR1 and CDR2 from the germline V gene are LNHDA and SQIVND (reference sequence). The CDR3 is 17 amino acids. Using the 5' RACE reads, TCRdb records one entry per CDR3 protein without DNA. The sample shows 350,000 to 450,000 distinct CDR3 sequences, and roughly 5.4% sits with its ten largest clones. What was sequenced was blood T cells: a sorted CD56 or NKG2C T cell subset, CD4+ or CD8+ T cells, or bulk PBMC T cells (not recorded which). The chain has TRBV19 and TRBJ2-1; TCRdb's assignment of TRBD2 cannot be checked, as there is no DNA. The clonotype was recovered from a man aged 18-69 years in good health. The CDR3 loop reads CASSQTSGGAGGDEQFF.